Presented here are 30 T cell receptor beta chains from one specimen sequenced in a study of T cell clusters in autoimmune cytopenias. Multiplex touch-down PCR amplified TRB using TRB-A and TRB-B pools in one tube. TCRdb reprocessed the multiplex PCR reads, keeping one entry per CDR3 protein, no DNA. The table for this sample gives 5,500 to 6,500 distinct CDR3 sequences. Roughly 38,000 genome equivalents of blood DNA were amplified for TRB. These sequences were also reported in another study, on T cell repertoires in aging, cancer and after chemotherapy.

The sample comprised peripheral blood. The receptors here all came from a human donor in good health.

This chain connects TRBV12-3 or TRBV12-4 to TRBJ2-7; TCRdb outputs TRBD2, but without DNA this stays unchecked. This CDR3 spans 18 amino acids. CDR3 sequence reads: CASSLGHPRLAGGIEQYF.

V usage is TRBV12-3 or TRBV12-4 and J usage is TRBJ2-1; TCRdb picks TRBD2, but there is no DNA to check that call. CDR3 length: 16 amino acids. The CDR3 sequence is CASSFDPASSYNEQFF.

The CDR3 is CASSEPGGLDGYGYTF. The chain carries TRBV25-1 and TRBJ1-2. Germline values: CDR1 MGHDK, CDR2 SYGVNS. The CDR3 consists of 16 residues.

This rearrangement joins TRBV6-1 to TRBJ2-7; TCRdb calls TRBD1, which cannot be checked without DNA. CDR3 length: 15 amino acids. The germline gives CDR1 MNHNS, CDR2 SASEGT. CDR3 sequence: CASPRQNTSVCEQYF.

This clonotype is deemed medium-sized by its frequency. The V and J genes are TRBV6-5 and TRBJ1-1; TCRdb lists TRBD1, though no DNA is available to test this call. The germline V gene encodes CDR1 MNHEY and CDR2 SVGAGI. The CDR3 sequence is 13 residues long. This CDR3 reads CASSPAGSPEAFF.

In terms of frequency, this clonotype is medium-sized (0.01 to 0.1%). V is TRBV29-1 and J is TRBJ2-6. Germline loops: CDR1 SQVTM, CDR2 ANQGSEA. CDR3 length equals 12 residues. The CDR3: CSYSSGANVLTF. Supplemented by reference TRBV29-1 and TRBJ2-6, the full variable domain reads SAVISQKPSRDICQRGTSLTIQCQVDSQVTMMFWYRQQPGQSLTLIATANQGSEATYESGFVIDKFPISRPNLTFSTLTVSNMSPEDSSIYLCSYSSGANVLTFGAGSRLTVL.

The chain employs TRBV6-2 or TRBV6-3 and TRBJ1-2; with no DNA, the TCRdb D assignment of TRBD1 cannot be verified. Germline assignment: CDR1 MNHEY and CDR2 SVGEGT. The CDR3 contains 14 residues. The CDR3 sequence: CASSYSPRGSGYTF.

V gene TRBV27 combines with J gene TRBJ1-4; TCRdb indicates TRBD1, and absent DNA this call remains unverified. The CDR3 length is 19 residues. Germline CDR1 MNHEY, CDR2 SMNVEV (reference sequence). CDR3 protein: CASSTIYSGQGATNEKLFF.

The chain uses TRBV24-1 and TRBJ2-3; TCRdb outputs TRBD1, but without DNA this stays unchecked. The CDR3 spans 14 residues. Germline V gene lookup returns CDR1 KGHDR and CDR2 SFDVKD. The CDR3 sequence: CATSDPGGTDTQYF.

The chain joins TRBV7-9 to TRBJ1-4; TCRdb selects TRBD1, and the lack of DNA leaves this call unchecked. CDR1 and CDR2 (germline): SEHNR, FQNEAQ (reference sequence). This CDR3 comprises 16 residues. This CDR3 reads CASRHKDRGTNEKLFF.

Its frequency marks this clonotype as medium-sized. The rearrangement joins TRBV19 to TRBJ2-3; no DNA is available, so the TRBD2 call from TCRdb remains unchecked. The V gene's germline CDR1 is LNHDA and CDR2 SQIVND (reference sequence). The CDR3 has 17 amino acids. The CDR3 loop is CASSTGLAAESTDTQYF.

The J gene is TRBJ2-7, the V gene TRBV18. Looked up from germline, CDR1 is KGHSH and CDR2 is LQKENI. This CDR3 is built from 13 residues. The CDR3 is CASSPTGVYEQYF.

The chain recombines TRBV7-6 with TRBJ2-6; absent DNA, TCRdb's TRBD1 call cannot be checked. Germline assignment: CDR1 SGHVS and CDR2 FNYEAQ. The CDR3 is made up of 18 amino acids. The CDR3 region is CASSNPGQGVVGANVLTF.

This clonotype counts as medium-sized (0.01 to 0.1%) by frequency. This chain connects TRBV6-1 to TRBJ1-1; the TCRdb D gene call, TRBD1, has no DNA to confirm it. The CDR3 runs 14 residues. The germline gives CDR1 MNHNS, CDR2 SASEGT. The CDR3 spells CASTRTGEDTEAFF.

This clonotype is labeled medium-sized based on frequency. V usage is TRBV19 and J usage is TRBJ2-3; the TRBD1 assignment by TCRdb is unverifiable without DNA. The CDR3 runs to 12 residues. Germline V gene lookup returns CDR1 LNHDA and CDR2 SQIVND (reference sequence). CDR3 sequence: CASRISGDTQYF.

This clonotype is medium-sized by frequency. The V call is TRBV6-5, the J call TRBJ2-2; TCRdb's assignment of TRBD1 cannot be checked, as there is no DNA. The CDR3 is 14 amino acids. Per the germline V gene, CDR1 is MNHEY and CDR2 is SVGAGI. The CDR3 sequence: CASSSSTGKRELFF.

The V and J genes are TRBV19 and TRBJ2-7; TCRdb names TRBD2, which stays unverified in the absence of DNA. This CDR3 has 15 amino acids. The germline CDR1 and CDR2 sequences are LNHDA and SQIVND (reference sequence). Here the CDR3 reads CASSEGRYFSYEQYF.

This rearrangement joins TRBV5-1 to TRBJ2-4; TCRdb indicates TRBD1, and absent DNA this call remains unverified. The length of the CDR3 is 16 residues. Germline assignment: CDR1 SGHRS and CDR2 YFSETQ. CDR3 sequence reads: CASSNAAQGGKNIQYF.

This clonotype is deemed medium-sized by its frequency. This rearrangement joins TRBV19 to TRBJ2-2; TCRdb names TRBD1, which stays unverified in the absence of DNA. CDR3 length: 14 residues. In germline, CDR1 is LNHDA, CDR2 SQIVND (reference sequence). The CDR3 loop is CASNAGTGGGELFF.

CDR3 residues: CATSRDRQEINYGYTF. The chain combines TRBV15 with TRBJ1-2; lacking DNA, the TRBD1 call made by TCRdb goes unchecked. Per the germline V gene, CDR1 is LNHNV and CDR2 is YYDKDF (reference sequence). There are 16 residues in the CDR3. The full variable domain, its missing parts supplied by reference TRBV15 and TRBJ1-2, is DAMVIQNPRYQVTQFGKPVTLSCSQTLNHNVMYWYQQKSSQAPKLLFHYYDKDFNNEADTPDNFQSRRPNTSFCFLDIRSPGLGDTAMYLCATSRDRQEINYGYTFGSGTRLTVV.

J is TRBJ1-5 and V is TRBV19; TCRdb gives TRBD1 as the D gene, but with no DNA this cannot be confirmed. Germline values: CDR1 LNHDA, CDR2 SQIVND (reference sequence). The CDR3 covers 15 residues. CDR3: CASSIGGAGNQPQHF.

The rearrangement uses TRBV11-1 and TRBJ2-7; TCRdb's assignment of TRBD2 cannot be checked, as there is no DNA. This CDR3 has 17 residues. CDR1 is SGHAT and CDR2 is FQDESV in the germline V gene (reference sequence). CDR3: CASSLKSRGFSSYEQYF.

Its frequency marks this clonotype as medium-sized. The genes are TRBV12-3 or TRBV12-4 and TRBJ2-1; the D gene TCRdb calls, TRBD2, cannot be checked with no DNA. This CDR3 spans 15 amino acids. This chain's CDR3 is CASSWAGGRGNEQFF.

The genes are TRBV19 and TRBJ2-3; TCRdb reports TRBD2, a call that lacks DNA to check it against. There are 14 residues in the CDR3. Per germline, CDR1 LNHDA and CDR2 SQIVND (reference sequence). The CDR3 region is CARIAGVSTDTQYF.

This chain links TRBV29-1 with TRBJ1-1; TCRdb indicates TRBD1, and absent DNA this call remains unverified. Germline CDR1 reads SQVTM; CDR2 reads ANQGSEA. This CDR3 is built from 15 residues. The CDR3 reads CSVEGPGGADTEAFF.

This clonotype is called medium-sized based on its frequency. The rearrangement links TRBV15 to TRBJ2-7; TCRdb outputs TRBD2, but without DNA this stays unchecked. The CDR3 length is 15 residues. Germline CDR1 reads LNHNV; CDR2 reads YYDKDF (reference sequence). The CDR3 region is CATSRRTSGSYEQYF.

The CDR3 loop reads CAWYPQGAGFYGYTF. The chain uses TRBV30 and TRBJ1-2; the D gene TCRdb calls, TRBD1, cannot be checked with no DNA. This CDR3 spans 15 amino acids. CDR1 and CDR2 (germline): GTSNPN, SVGIG (reference sequence).

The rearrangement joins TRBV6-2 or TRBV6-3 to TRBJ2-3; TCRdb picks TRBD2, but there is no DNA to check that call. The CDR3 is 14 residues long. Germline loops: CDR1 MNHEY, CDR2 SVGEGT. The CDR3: CASRWASGTDTQYF.

The CDR3 spells CASSVDRSYSGNTIYF. This chain uses TRBV6-2 or TRBV6-3 with TRBJ1-3; TCRdb's D call of TRBD1 is untestable without DNA. Germline loops: CDR1 MNHEY, CDR2 SVGEGT. This CDR3 is 16 amino acids long.

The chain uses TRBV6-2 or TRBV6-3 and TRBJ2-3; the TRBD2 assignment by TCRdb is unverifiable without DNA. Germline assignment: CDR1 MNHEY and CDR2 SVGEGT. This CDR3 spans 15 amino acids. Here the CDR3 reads CASSYSGRVGDTQYF.